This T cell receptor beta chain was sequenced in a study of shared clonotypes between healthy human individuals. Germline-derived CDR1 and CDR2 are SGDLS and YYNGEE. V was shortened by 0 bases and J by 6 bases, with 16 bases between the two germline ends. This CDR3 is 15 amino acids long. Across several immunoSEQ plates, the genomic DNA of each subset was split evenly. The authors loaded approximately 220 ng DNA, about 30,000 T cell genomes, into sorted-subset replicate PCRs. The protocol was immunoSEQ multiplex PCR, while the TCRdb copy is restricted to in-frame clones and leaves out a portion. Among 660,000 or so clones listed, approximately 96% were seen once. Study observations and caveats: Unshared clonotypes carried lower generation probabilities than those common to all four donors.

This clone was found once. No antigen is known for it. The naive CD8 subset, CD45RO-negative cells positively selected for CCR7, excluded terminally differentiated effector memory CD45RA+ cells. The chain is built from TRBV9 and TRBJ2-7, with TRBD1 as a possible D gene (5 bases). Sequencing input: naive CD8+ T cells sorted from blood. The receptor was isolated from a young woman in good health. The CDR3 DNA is TGTGCCAGCAGCGTAGAAGGGGCAGGGTCCCTCGAGCAGTACTTC. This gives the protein CASSVEGAGSLEQYF.